Shown below are 26 T cell receptor beta chains from a single sample sequenced in a study of T cells after yellow fever vaccination. TCRdb recomputed calls from the 5' RACE reads with MiXCR, one row per CDR3 protein. This sample carries under 150,000 distinct CDR3 sequences, about 8% of them seen once, and the ten largest clones take roughly 0.71%. The sample here was CD4+ T cells sorted from PBMCs, taken 5 days after the yellow fever booster vaccination. These receptors were obtained from a man aged 25 to 40 who received the YFV17D yellow fever vaccine.

This clonotype has only a few counts. This chain connects TRBV5-6 to TRBJ2-3; TRBD2 matches 7 bases. Germline V gene sequence: CDR1 SGHDT, CDR2 YYEEEE. J was trimmed by 1 base and V by 0 bases; bases with no gene match: 5. The CDR3 is 16 residues long. CDR3 DNA sequence: TGTGCCAGCAGCTTGGTAGCTAGCGGTCGCACAGATACGCAGTATTTT. It codes for CASSLVASGRTDTQYF.

This clonotype was picked up a small number of times. The chain recombines TRBV24-1 with TRBJ2-5, with D perhaps TRBD1 (5 bases). The CDR3 has 16 amino acids. Between the trimmed V and J ends, which lost 3 bases and 5 bases, there was a span of 18 bases. Germline V gives CDR1 KGHDR, CDR2 SFDVKD. CDR3 residues: CATSDHKGEIRETQYF. CDR3 bases: TGTGCCACCAGTGATCACAAAGGGGAAATAAGGGAGACCCAGTACTTC.

Ten or more counts support this clonotype. This sequence joins TRBV10-3 and TRBJ2-1; 12 nucleotides line up with TRBD2. There are 18 residues in the CDR3. Germline V gene lookup returns CDR1 ENHRY and CDR2 SYGVKD. V was clipped by 0 bases and J by 7 bases; unmatched bases: 10. The CDR3 bases are TGTGCCATCAGTGAGTCCCCGAAAGGACTAGCGGGGAAGAATGAGCAGTTCTTC. It translates to CAISESPKGLAGKNEQFF.

In its sample, this clonotype was seen many times. CDR3 amino acids: CSAYRTENYGYTF. The CDR3 bases are TGCAGTGCCTACCGGACGGAAAACTATGGCTACACCTTC. The J gene is TRBJ1-2, the V gene TRBV20-1; D uncertain. CDR1 DFQATT and CDR2 SNEGSKA come from the germline V gene (reference sequence). The V and J ends lost 6 bases and 2 bases respectively, with 13 bases between them. The CDR3 is 13 residues long.

Ten or more counts support this clonotype. This chain joins TRBV7-9 and TRBJ1-1; tentative D call: TRBD1 (6 bases). The CDR3 loop spans 14 amino acids. V dropped 3 bases and J dropped 0 bases, with 8 bases sitting between them. Germline V lookup: CDR1 SEHNR, CDR2 FQNEAQ (reference sequence). CDR3 in amino acids: CASSFGQLNTEAFF. The DNA for the CDR3 is TGTGCCAGCAGCTTCGGACAGCTGAACACTGAAGCTTTCTTT.

The sample holds many counts of this clonotype. The chain joins TRBV7-9 to TRBJ2-3, with 10 bases matching TRBD2. Trimming at V came to 2 bases and at J to 4 bases, leaving 6 bases not matched to a gene. CDR1 is SEHNR and CDR2 is FQNEAQ in the germline V gene (reference sequence). This CDR3 contains 16 residues. CDR3 residues: CASSLQAGGRADTQYF. In DNA form, the CDR3 reads TGTGCCAGCAGCTTACAAGCGGGAGGGCGTGCAGATACGCAGTATTTT.

This clonotype has at least ten counts. V and J are TRBV7-6 and TRBJ2-2; D might be TRBD2 (6 bases). Germline CDR1 and CDR2: SGHVS and FNYEAQ. V was trimmed by 5 bases and J by 6 bases, leaving 10 bases between them. The length of the CDR3 is 13 residues. In nucleotides, the CDR3 is TGTGCCAGCAGCCAGGGAGGATCCGGGGAGCTGTTTTTT. It translates to CASSQGGSGELFF.

Notes on this clonotype: This may be a read error: a much more frequent sequence differs by one nucleotide. The V gene is TRBV20-1, the J gene TRBJ2-1, with D possibly TRBD2 on 5 matching bases. Germline assignment: CDR1 DFQATT and CDR2 SNEGSKA (reference sequence). Trimming left V 1 base short and J 9 bases short, with 7 bases between. CDR3 length: 11 amino acids. This CDR3 reads CSARGGGEQFF. CDR3 sequence (DNA): TGCAGTGCTAGAGGAGGAGGTGAGCAGTTCTTC.

This clonotype was detected many times. The rearrangement joins TRBV10-3 to TRBJ2-3; TRBD2 is a possible D gene (6 bases). Germline-derived CDR1 and CDR2 are ENHRY and SYGVKD. With 5 bases removed from V and 1 base from J, the gap between germline ends came to 10 bases. The CDR3 runs to 14 residues. The CDR3 loop is CAISRASGTDTQYF. Here the CDR3 DNA reads TGTGCCATCAGTAGGGCTAGCGGCACAGATACGCAGTATTTT.

This clonotype was recorded at least ten times. V and J are TRBV12-3 or TRBV12-4 and TRBJ2-5, with D possibly being TRBD1 (6 bases). Trimming stripped 8 bases from V and 7 bases from J, with 23 bases between. The CDR3 runs to 15 residues. The DNA for the CDR3 is TGTGCCAGCCGACAAACTCAGGCCCCACAGGGGACCCAGTACTTC. Protein product: CASRQTQAPQGTQYF.

This clonotype was counted many times. V gene TRBV12-3 or TRBV12-4 combines with J gene TRBJ2-5; D is perhaps TRBD1 or TRBD2 (5 bases each). V was pared by 1 base and J by 5 bases, with 11 bases between. The CDR3 spans 14 residues. The CDR3 DNA reads as TGTGCCAGCAGTTTAGACCTAGAGGGGGAGACCCAGTACTTC. Translated: CASSLDLEGETQYF.

This clonotype was seen repeatedly, ten times or more. The V gene is TRBV9, the J gene TRBJ2-6; 9 nucleotides agree with TRBD1. Unmatched junction bases numbered 11, after V lost 4 bases and J lost 9 bases. This CDR3 spans 16 amino acids. From germline, CDR1 is SGDLS and CDR2 YYNGEE. The CDR3 nucleotides read TGTGCCAGCAGCTCCCGAGGAGGGGACAGGGTCAACGTCCTGACTTTC. Translating gives CASSSRGGDRVNVLTF.

This clonotype was seen ten or more times. The J gene is TRBJ2-2, the V gene TRBV29-1, with a possible D match to TRBD1 (5 bases). V shed 0 bases and J shed 4 bases, with 12 bases lying between them. This CDR3 spans 15 amino acids. Looked up from germline, CDR1 is SQVTM and CDR2 is ANQGSEA. CDR3 sequence: CSVEDGQGSTGELFF. The DNA for the CDR3 is TGCAGCGTTGAAGATGGTCAGGGAAGCACCGGGGAGCTGTTTTTT.

The rearrangement links TRBV5-1 to TRBJ2-6; D unclear. From germline, CDR1 is SGHRS and CDR2 YFSETQ. Trimming left V 4 bases short and J 4 bases short, with 9 bases between. The CDR3 covers 14 residues. The DNA of the CDR3 is TGCGCCAGCAGCCGGGCCCTCGGGGCCAACGTCCTGACTTTC. This encodes CASSRALGANVLTF.

This clonotype was seen ten or more times. The chain links TRBV10-3 to TRBJ2-2; no reliable D call. The CDR3 has 15 amino acids. CDR1 ENHRY and CDR2 SYGVKD come from the germline V gene. V lost 4 bases and J lost 7, with 16 bases in between. CDR3 nucleotides: TGTGCCATCAGTGCAGGCCGGAGTGGGAACGGGGAGCTGTTTTTT. Translating gives CAISAGRSGNGELFF.

This clonotype was seen many times. The chain employs TRBV5-1 and TRBJ2-1; TRBD2 might be the D (6 bases). Germline loops: CDR1 SGHRS, CDR2 YFSETQ. The CDR3 is 16 amino acids. V lost 6 bases and J 1 base, leaving 17 bases between the germline ends. The CDR3 spells CASNPGVRSSYNEQFF. The CDR3 DNA reads TGCGCCAGCAACCCGGGGGTCCGAAGTTCCTACAATGAGCAGTTCTTC.

V and J are TRBV6-5 and TRBJ2-7; maybe TRBD1 (5 bases). Looked up from germline, CDR1 is MNHEY and CDR2 is SVGAGI. The ends were cut back, 1 base at V and 4 bases at J, with 11 bases in the middle. This CDR3 spans 14 amino acids. The CDR3 here is CASSYFVSGYEQYF. Here the CDR3 DNA reads TGTGCCAGCAGTTACTTCGTCTCAGGGTACGAGCAGTACTTC.

This clonotype has a handful of counts. CDR3 nucleotides: TGTGCCAGTAGTATTAAGGCGGGAGGGGGTGAGCAGTTCTTC. Encoded protein: CASSIKAGGGEQFF. This sequence joins TRBV19 and TRBJ2-1; TRBD2 matches at 9 bases. CDR1 is LNHDA, CDR2 SQIVND, per germline (reference sequence). V gave up 3 bases and J gave up 9 bases; unmatched junction bases: 6. This CDR3 is built from 14 residues.

This clonotype was counted ten times or more. CDR3 sequence: CASSLSAGPEGTQYF. The CDR3 nucleotides read TGCGCCAGCAGCTTAAGCGCAGGGCCGGAGGGAACCCAGTACTTC. The chain recombines TRBV5-1 with TRBJ2-5, with a weak D call TRBD2 (6 bases). The V end lost 2 bases, the J end lost 8 bases, and 19 bases lay between the germline ends. The V gene's germline CDR1 is SGHRS and CDR2 YFSETQ. This CDR3 contains 15 residues.

This clonotype was seen many times. This chain joins TRBV11-2 and TRBJ1-1; D not certain. The ends were cut back, 6 bases at V and 5 bases at J, with 16 bases in the middle. This CDR3 has 14 amino acids. Germline V gene data show CDR1 as SGHAT and CDR2 as FQNNGV. CDR3: CASRKTGVRTEAFF. DNA for the CDR3: TGTGCCAGCAGGAAGACTGGGGTTAGGACTGAAGCTTTCTTT.

This clonotype was recorded at least ten times. The rearrangement links TRBV6-1 to TRBJ2-1, with TRBD1 matching over 7 bases. The J segment lost 14 bases and the V segment lost 1 base, leaving 8 bases of the junction unmatched. From germline, CDR1 is MNHNS and CDR2 SASEGT. The CDR3 is made up of 13 amino acids. The CDR3 reads CASSEGNRGIEFF. Here the CDR3 DNA reads TGTGCCAGCAGTGAAGGTAACAGGGGAATAGAGTTCTTC.

On this clonotype: This may come from a read error, since a much larger clone is one base off. The rearrangement uses TRBV7-2 and TRBJ2-3; D may be TRBD1 or TRBD2 (5 bases each). Trimming removed 4 bases from V and 5 bases from J, with 10 bases in between. This CDR3 comprises 13 residues. The germline V gene encodes CDR1 SGHTA and CDR2 FQGNSA. In DNA form, the CDR3 reads TGTGCCAGCAGCTCCGAGAGGGGAGATACGCAGTATTTT. It specifies CASSSERGDTQYF.

In its sample, this clonotype was seen many times. J is TRBJ2-7 and V is TRBV20-1; 9 nucleotides match TRBD1. Looked up from germline, CDR1 is DFQATT and CDR2 is SNEGSKA (reference sequence). The junction had 9 bases not matched to a gene; V was cut back by 3 bases and J by 0 bases. The CDR3 consists of 16 residues. CDR3 nucleotide sequence: TGCAGTGCTAGTGACCCGGGACAGGGACTCTCCTACGAGCAGTACTTC. It specifies CSASDPGQGLSYEQYF.

This clonotype was seen ten or more times. The V call is TRBV12-3 or TRBV12-4, the J call TRBJ2-7; maybe TRBD2 (6 bases). The CDR3 has 13 residues. The V end lost 4 bases, the J end lost 1 base, and 8 bases lay between the germline ends. CDR3 sequence (DNA): TGTGCCAGCAGTTGGGGACTGTCCTACGAGCAGTACTTC. Translation: CASSWGLSYEQYF.

The sample holds many counts of this clonotype. This chain connects TRBV3-1 to TRBJ2-7; perhaps TRBD1 as D (5 bases). This CDR3 comprises 12 residues. Germline CDR1 is LGHDT and CDR2 is YNNKEL (reference sequence). The V gene lost 5 bases and the J gene lost 6 bases, with 11 bases spanning the gap. DNA for the CDR3: TGTGCCAGCAGCTATAGTGGGGCCGAGCAGTACTTC. Its protein is CASSYSGAEQYF.

This clonotype was counted ten times or more. CDR3 amino acids: CSASAALYQETQYF. The CDR3 DNA reads as TGCAGTGCTAGCGCGGCACTGTACCAAGAGACCCAGTACTTC. V gene TRBV20-1 combines with J gene TRBJ2-5; D not resolved. The length of the CDR3 is 14 residues. CDR1 DFQATT and CDR2 SNEGSKA come from the germline V gene (reference sequence). With 3 bases removed from V and 0 bases from J, the gap between germline ends came to 11 bases.